This T cell receptor beta chain emerged from a study of tumor-infiltrating lymphocytes in primary liver carcinoma. Germline DNA was also extracted, while the blood RNA originated from unsorted whole blood. The V end lost 5 bases, the J end lost 11 bases, and 18 bases lay between the germline ends. Germline lookup yields CDR1 SGHAT and CDR2 FQNNGV. CDR3 length equals 13 residues. In regard to this clonotype: Here the CDR3 omits its conserved ending phenylalanine or tryptophan, so a read error is the likely source.

The investigators made TCR beta cDNA from around 540 ng total RNA, using a constant-region primer. A slightly modified ARM-PCR protocol with three nested multiplex PCR rounds produced these TCR beta libraries. TRBV1-TRBV30 forward primers paired with a C-beta reverse primer were used in the first two PCR rounds, which ran approximately 11 cycles each. TCRdb fed the multiplex PCR reads into MiXCR, producing one record per CDR3 protein. The data contain approximately 330,000 distinct CDR3 sequences, approximately 64% of them singletons. The J gene is TRBJ1-1, the V gene TRBV11-2, with no clear D. Sequencing input: peripheral blood. The sequence was obtained from a man in his forties with primary liver carcinoma and hepatitis B virus infection. CDR3 in amino acids: CASSPDPVVGAFY. Here the CDR3 DNA reads TGTGCCAGCAGCCCTGATCCCGTCGTCGGGGCTTTCTAT.